These 31 T cell receptor beta chains came from one sample sequenced in a study of OX40 agonist ivuxolimab in advanced cancers. The data were produced by immunoSEQ multiplex PCR, yet TCRdb's version contains in-frame clones alone and is incomplete. The data contain about 40,000 clones, around nine tenths of them singletons. The sample here was CD4+ or CD8+ T cells sorted from blood, taken in a trial of the OX40 agonist ivuxolimab. The source of these receptors is an adult with an advanced solid tumor such as melanoma, head and neck, liver or kidney cancer.

This sequence joins TRBV7-6 and TRBJ2-1; 10 nucleotides align to TRBD2. Germline V gene lookup returns CDR1 SGHVS and CDR2 FNYEAQ. The CDR3 runs 12 residues. V trimming: 5 bases; J trimming: 14 bases; junction bases outside the gene matches: 6. The CDR3 sequence is CASSPAGGQEFF. CDR3 bases: TGTGCCAGCAGCCCAGCGGGGGGGCAGGAGTTCTTC.

This chain joins TRBV9 and TRBJ1-1; D remains ambiguous. With 1 base removed from V and 5 bases from J, the gap between germline ends came to 9 bases. This CDR3 has 13 amino acids. CDR1 is SGDLS and CDR2 is YYNGEE in the germline V gene. The CDR3 spells CASSVRPGTEAFF. The CDR3 nucleotides are TGTGCCAGCAGCGTACGTCCGGGAACTGAAGCTTTCTTT.

This clone occurred once. V is TRBV6-6 and J is TRBJ1-4, with D maybe TRBD1 (5 bases). Trimming cost V 6 bases and J 0 bases, with 14 bases left between them. This CDR3 is 16 amino acids long. CDR1 is MNHNY, CDR2 SVGAGI, per germline (reference sequence). The CDR3 bases are TGTGCCAGCAGCAGACTCGGGACGGCAACTAATGAAAAACTGTTTTTT. Amino acid sequence: CASSRLGTATNEKLFF.

The rearrangement links TRBV29-1 to TRBJ1-2, with a tentative D call TRBD1 (5 bases). The CDR3 has 13 amino acids. Germline V CDR1 and CDR2: SQVTM, ANQGSEA. Trimming shortened V by 6 bases and J by 3 bases, and 14 bases separated the two germline ends. The CDR3 protein is CSVSTGTDYGYTF. The CDR3 nucleotides are TGCAGCGTATCGACCGGGACCGACTATGGCTACACCTTC.

The chain is built from TRBV7-6 and TRBJ2-3; 10 nucleotides line up with TRBD2. Germline CDR1 SGHVS, CDR2 FNYEAQ. V shed 3 bases, J shed 5 bases, and the junction held 2 bases outside the gene matches. The CDR3 has 14 residues. This chain's CDR3 is CASSFSGGLDTQYF. DNA of the CDR3: TGTGCCAGCAGCTTTAGCGGGGGGTTAGATACGCAGTATTTT.

The chain uses TRBV18 and TRBJ2-2; the D is unclear. Trimming took off 8 bases at V and 0 bases at J, with 10 bases between the two ends. There are 14 residues in the CDR3. CDR1 KGHSH and CDR2 LQKENI come from the germline V gene. The CDR3 reads CASDRTANTGELFF. DNA of the CDR3: TGTGCCAGCGACCGGACGGCGAACACCGGGGAGCTGTTTTTT.

V is TRBV5-1 and J is TRBJ1-1, with 9 positions matching TRBD1. CDR1 is SGHRS, CDR2 YFSETQ, per germline. The CDR3 loop spans 14 amino acids. The V and J ends lost 4 bases and 5 bases, in that order; junction bases with no gene match: 6. CDR3: CASSTRQGGTEAFF. Here the CDR3 DNA reads TGCGCCAGCAGCACCCGACAGGGGGGGACTGAAGCTTTCTTT.

In this sample, this clone turned up once. This chain uses TRBV5-1 with TRBJ2-1; 8 positions match TRBD1. Germline V lookup: CDR1 SGHRS, CDR2 YFSETQ. Unmatched junction bases numbered 5, after V lost 2 bases and J lost 10 bases. The CDR3 has 13 amino acids. The CDR3 reads CASSLGQGGEQFF. In DNA, the CDR3 is TGCGCCAGCAGCTTAGGACAGGGCGGGGAGCAGTTCTTC.

CDR3 loop: CASSPSQGIETQYF. The DNA for the CDR3 is TGTGCCAGCAGCCCGTCGCAGGGAATAGAGACCCAGTACTTC. The V and J genes are TRBV5-5 and TRBJ2-5, with D maybe TRBD1 (5 bases). Germline CDR1 and CDR2: SGHKS and YYEKEE (reference sequence). The CDR3 length is 14 residues. Trimming cost V 4 bases and J 4 bases, with 14 bases left between them.

The rearrangement links TRBV4-3 to TRBJ2-3, with 9 positions matching TRBD2. The CDR3 covers 17 residues. From germline, CDR1 is LGHNA and CDR2 YSLEER. The ends lost 2 bases at V and 2 bases at J; junction bases unmatched: 8. The CDR3, as DNA: TGCGCCAGCAGCCAAAGCCCGGCGGGGGGGAACACAGATACGCAGTATTTT. Its translation: CASSQSPAGGNTDTQYF.

V is TRBV5-5 and J is TRBJ1-1; no firm D call. Germline V gene sequence: CDR1 SGHKS, CDR2 YYEKEE (reference sequence). This CDR3 has 15 residues. V was clipped by 2 bases and J by 1 base, with 12 bases between them. CDR3 nucleotides: TGTGCCAGCAGCTTCCTAACGGCAGGGAACACTGAAGCTTTCTTT. Its protein product is CASSFLTAGNTEAFF.

CDR3 in DNA: TGTGCCAGCAGCGGGACTAGCGGGGGGGAAGGAGATACGCAGTATTTT. Translation: CASSGTSGGEGDTQYF. The chain is built from TRBV2 and TRBJ2-3; TRBD2 agrees at 16 bases. Trimming took 6 bases from V and 5 from J; bases not matched to a gene: 5. The CDR3 spans 16 residues. The germline V gene encodes CDR1 SNHLY and CDR2 FYNNEI.

In the case of this clone: A read error may account for a junction end that differs from germline. V is TRBV7-7 and J is TRBJ2-3; D not certain. CDR1 and CDR2 (germline): SSHAT, FNYEAQ (reference sequence). The CDR3 totals 13 residues. In nucleotides, the CDR3 is TGTGCTAGCAGCTTCACTGGCACAGATACGCAGTATTTT. This gives the protein CASSFTGTDTQYF.

The rearrangement joins TRBV10-3 to TRBJ2-3; TRBD1 matches at 9 bases. Germline lookup yields CDR1 ENHRY and CDR2 SYGVKD. The CDR3 totals 17 residues. Germline trimming cut 6 bases from V and 2 bases from J; bases unmatched to any gene: 12. CDR3 region: CAIRKTDRGIPTDTQYF. The CDR3 DNA is TGTGCCATCAGGAAAACCGACAGGGGGATCCCCACAGATACGCAGTATTTT.

V usage is TRBV2 and J usage is TRBJ1-1; no reliable D call. V lost 6 bases and J lost 5, with 19 bases in between. The germline CDR1 and CDR2 sequences are SNHLY and FYNNEI. This CDR3 spans 15 amino acids. CDR3 sequence (DNA): TGTGCCAGCAGGGCCCCTTCCTCAGTCGGGACTGAAGCTTTCTTT. Translation gives CASRAPSSVGTEAFF.

This clone was observed once. The J gene is TRBJ2-5, the V gene TRBV7-8, with 7 positions matching TRBD1. V gave up 2 bases and J gave up 9 bases; unmatched junction bases: 3. This CDR3 comprises 12 residues. The germline V gene encodes CDR1 SGHVS and CDR2 FQNEAQ. CDR3 sequence (DNA): TGTGCCAGCAGCTTACGAGGGGGCTCCCAGTACTTC. Its translation is CASSLRGGSQYF. Full variable domain (rest looked up from reference TRBV7-8 and TRBJ2-5): GAGVSQSPRYKVAKRGQDVALRCDPISGHVSLFWYQQALGQGPEFLTYFQNEAQLDKSGLPSDRFFAERPEGSVSTLKIQRTQQEDSAVYLCASSLRGGSQYFGPGTRLLVL.

The chain is built from TRBV6-4 and TRBJ1-2; D is perhaps TRBD1 (5 bases). The CDR3 is 13 amino acids. From germline, CDR1 is MRHNA and CDR2 SNTAGT. V was clipped by 8 bases and J by 7 bases, with 17 bases between them. CDR3 DNA: TGTGCCAGCCAAGGGGTAGAGGGAAGTGGCTACACCTTC. Translation: CASQGVEGSGYTF.

The chain links TRBV9 to TRBJ2-3, with D perhaps given as TRBD1 or TRBD2 (5 bases each). CDR3 size: 16 residues. Germline loops: CDR1 SGDLS, CDR2 YYNGEE. With 1 base removed from V and 3 bases from J, the gap between germline ends came to 15 bases. In DNA form, the CDR3 reads TGTGCCAGCAGCGTACTCGGTAGTGGGGGAACAGATACGCAGTATTTT. Residues: CASSVLGSGGTDTQYF.

This clone appeared a single time. Other nucleotide sequences from this sample produce the same CDR3. This chain connects TRBV4-2 to TRBJ2-2; tentatively, D is TRBD2 (6 bases). CDR3 length: 16 residues. Trimming removed 0 bases at V and 3 bases at J, with 11 bases between. Germline loops: CDR1 LGHNA, CDR2 YNFKEQ. The CDR3 nucleotides read TGTGCCAGCAGCCAAGAAGGAGGGAGTTACACCGGGGAGCTGTTTTTT. It encodes CASSQEGGSYTGELFF.

V and J are TRBV7-9 and TRBJ1-5, with a possible D match to TRBD1 (5 bases). Per germline, CDR1 SEHNR and CDR2 FQNEAQ (reference sequence). V was clipped by 4 bases and J by 4 bases, with 11 bases between them. The CDR3 contains 14 residues. The CDR3 sequence is CASSYGTPNQPQHF. As DNA, the CDR3 is TGTGCCAGCAGCTACGGGACGCCAAATCAGCCCCAGCATTTT. Complete variable domain (other parts from reference TRBV7-9 and TRBJ1-5): DTGVSQNPRHKITKRGQNVTFRCDPISEHNRLYWYRQTLGQGPEFLTYFQNEAQLEKSRLLSDRFSAERPKGSFSTLEIQRTEQGDSAMYLCASSYGTPNQPQHFGDGTRLSIL.

The V and J genes are TRBV6-5 and TRBJ2-3; D may be TRBD1 (5 bases). The germline CDR1 and CDR2 sequences are MNHEY and SVGAGI. The CDR3 length is 14 residues. V was pared by 2 bases and J by 1 base, with 7 bases between. The CDR3 nucleotides are TGTGCCAGCAGTTACGACAGACGCACAGATACGCAGTATTTT. Its translation: CASSYDRRTDTQYF.

This chain connects TRBV11-2 to TRBJ2-7; a possible D gene is TRBD2 (7 bases). The CDR3 has 16 amino acids. Trimming shortened V by 6 bases and J by 4 bases, and 22 bases separated the two germline ends. The germline gives CDR1 SGHAT, CDR2 FQNNGV. The DNA for the CDR3 is TGTGCCAGCAGTCGGACTAGAGGGGGGGCCGTTTACGAGCAGTACTTC. It yields the protein CASSRTRGGAVYEQYF.

This clone was observed a single time. DNA of the CDR3: TGCGCCAGCAGCCGTCTACAGGGGGCGAACACTGAAGCTTTCTTT. As protein: CASSRLQGANTEAFF. The rearrangement joins TRBV5-1 to TRBJ1-1, with TRBD1 matching over 9 bases. Germline CDR1 reads SGHRS; CDR2 reads YFSETQ. V lost 4 bases and J lost 1; bases outside the gene matches: 5. CDR3 length equals 15 residues.

This clone was detected a few times. This CDR3 is CASSLTGPYGYTF. The CDR3 DNA reads as TGTGCCAGCAGCCTTACAGGGCCCTATGGCTACACCTTC. The V and J genes are TRBV7-2 and TRBJ1-2; the D gene is possibly TRBD1 (6 bases). Germline values: CDR1 SGHTA, CDR2 FQGNSA. This CDR3 has 13 amino acids. The V gene lost 5 bases and the J gene lost 4 bases, with 11 bases spanning the gap.

Only one count was recorded for this clone. The chain's CDR3 is CASRGTVGQPQHF. The CDR3 nucleotides are TGTGCCAGTAGAGGGACCGTCGGGCAGCCCCAGCATTTT. V usage is TRBV19 and J usage is TRBJ1-5; a weak D match, TRBD1 (5 bases). The germline V gene encodes CDR1 LNHDA and CDR2 SQIVND (reference sequence). The CDR3 is made up of 13 amino acids. V was clipped by 6 bases and J by 7 bases, with 13 bases between them.

The rearrangement uses TRBV5-8 and TRBJ2-1; the match to TRBD2 covers 7 bases. V lost 2 bases and J lost 1; bases outside the gene matches: 6. From germline, CDR1 is SGHTS and CDR2 YDEGEE. This CDR3 spans 16 amino acids. Here the CDR3 reads CASSLPPGGSYNEQFF. DNA for the CDR3: TGTGCCAGCAGCTTACCTCCGGGGGGTTCCTACAATGAGCAGTTCTTC.

V is TRBV15 and J is TRBJ1-1; D gene ambiguous. The CDR3 contains 14 residues. The germline V gene encodes CDR1 LNHNV and CDR2 YYDKDF (reference sequence). The V gene lost 0 bases and the J gene lost 5 bases, with 10 bases spanning the gap. CDR3 sequence (DNA): TGTGCCACCAGCAGAGATCCGTCGTGGACTGAAGCTTTCTTT. Its translation is CATSRDPSWTEAFF. Combining the CDR3 with reference TRBV15 and TRBJ1-1 gives the whole variable domain DAMVIQNPRYQVTQFGKPVTLSCSQTLNHNVMYWYQQKSSQAPKLLFHYYDKDFNNEADTPDNFQSRRPNTSFCFLDIRSPGLGDTAMYLCATSRDPSWTEAFFGQGTRLTVV.

V is TRBV9 and J is TRBJ1-3; unclear D gene. Trimming pared 3 bases from V and 0 bases from J, leaving 7 bases between. The CDR3 runs to 14 residues. Germline CDR1 and CDR2: SGDLS and YYNGEE. CDR3 DNA: TGTGCCAGCAGCGACCAGAGCTCTGGAAACACCATATATTTT. Translated, it gives CASSDQSSGNTIYF.

This sequence joins TRBV18 and TRBJ2-7, with D perhaps being TRBD1 or TRBD2 (5 bases each). V was cut by 0 bases and J by 5 bases, with 8 bases left in between. Germline CDR1 and CDR2: KGHSH and LQKENI. The CDR3 spans 13 residues. CDR3: CASSPPGVDEQYF. As DNA, the CDR3 is TGTGCCAGCTCACCACCGGGGGTCGACGAGCAGTACTTC.

The rearrangement links TRBV7-3 to TRBJ2-5; the D gene is possibly TRBD1 (6 bases). Trimming cost V 5 bases and J 2 bases, with 15 bases left between them. Germline assignment: CDR1 SGHTA and CDR2 FQGTGA. The CDR3 totals 15 residues. CDR3 coding DNA: TGTGCCAGCAGCCCGGTAGTGGGGGCACAAGAGACCCAGTACTTC. Translated, it gives CASSPVVGAQETQYF.

This sequence joins TRBV6-1 and TRBJ2-5, with a weak D call TRBD2 (6 bases). The V gene lost 1 base and the J gene lost 5 bases, with 20 bases spanning the gap. The CDR3 consists of 17 residues. CDR1 MNHNS and CDR2 SASEGT come from the germline V gene. CDR3 amino acids: CASSEVVAWVAGETQYF. In DNA form, the CDR3 reads TGTGCCAGCAGTGAAGTTGTAGCGTGGGTGGCGGGGGAGACCCAGTACTTC.